This note documents a single T cell receptor beta chain sequence. Its specific antigen is unknown. Base qualities are not provided; no much larger clone lies one nucleotide away. This sample is part of a study of Ad26.COV2.S vaccination and SARS-CoV-2 variants (dated by TCRdb to 2020 to 2022). Background for the entire study: Vaccine-arm donors came from COV1001, a multicentre, randomized, double-blind, placebo-controlled phase I-IIa trial of Ad26.COV2.S in healthy adults. Ad26.COV2.S was administered intramuscularly at a dose of 5x10^10 or 1x10^11 viral particles, either as one shot or as two shots given 56 days apart. TCRbeta repertoire sequencing served as the tool for gauging how specific and how broad the SARS-CoV-2-reactive T cell receptors were following Ad26.COV2.S vaccination. A total of some 30 samples were included in the TCR-sequenced set, comprising around 20 Ad26.COV2.S vaccine recipients, 5 placebo recipients and 8 SARS-CoV-2 convalescent individuals. Trial participants were randomized into five groups of five, in which low-dose or high-dose Ad26.COV2.S was given once or twice, or placebo was given on both occasions. Investigators did not know the trial group allocation while performing experiments and assessing outcomes.

The study at large found these results: Higher spike-specific TCR breadth was observed in Ad26.COV2.S recipients than in placebo recipients (P = 0.0014). Vaccine and placebo recipients had similar non-spike TCR breadth, a finding consistent with the vaccine containing only spike. The study was not powered for comparison of responses between vaccine doses or regimens. After vaccination, spike-specific CD8+ and CD4+ T cell responses were reported to show substantial breadth. The authors noted that the TCR breadth and depth analyses may have underestimated total T cell responses.

The immunoSEQ Assay was the method used to sequence TCRbeta CDR3 regions. After extraction, genomic DNA underwent amplification by bias-controlled multiplex PCR, followed by high-throughput sequencing. In the original analysis: To quantify the absolute abundance of every unique TCRbeta CDR3 region, sequences were collapsed and filtered. Usable DNA was measured by amplifying reference genes present in all nucleated cells, and TCRbeta template counts were normalized to that usable DNA to estimate T cell fraction. Repertoire TCRs were annotated as SARS-CoV-2-specific by exact matching of V gene, CDR3 amino acid sequence and J gene to a known reactive TCR set. MIRA supplied the reference SARS-CoV-2 TCR set, which was filtered for enrichment in COVID-19-positive ImmuneCODE repertoires so that public or cross-reactive TCRs were removed. Based on the MIRA antigens, annotated TCRs were further analysed at the level of specific ORF or position within ORF. Depth was the summed frequency of annotated unique rearrangements, while breadth was defined as annotated unique rearrangements over total unique productive rearrangements. TCR breadth was compared between groups using two-sided Wilcoxon rank-sum tests. TCRdb re-hosts the immuneACCESS table, in-frame sequences only. Its copies lack some clones; in the studies checked, an unresolved V gene accounts for under half of them, and the cause for the rest is not known. That table furnishes V, J and clone size, whereas the DNA furnished D and trimming. The sample yields under 500,000 clones; approximately 90% were counted once. The ten largest clones capture less than 2% of the sample.

Sample treatment or condition, as interpreted from the label and publication: some 19 received Ad26.COV2.S at low or high dose, single or two shots; roughly 5 received placebo; per-sample allocation not given. Repertoires of vaccine and placebo recipients were sequenced from samples taken on day 63 after the first injection. Between 29 July and 7 August 2020, Cohort 1b enrolled around 24 adults aged 18-55 years at one site in Boston, USA. Ad26.COV2.S consisted of a replication-incompetent adenovirus type 26 vector by which a prefusion-stabilized SARS-CoV-2 spike protein from the original Wuhan strain was expressed. The clonotype comes from a person aged 18-65 years who received the Ad26.COV2.S COVID-19 vaccine or a placebo. This specimen consisted of peripheral blood, obtained in a trial of Ad26.COV2.S vaccine versus placebo.

At the DNA level, the sequence is TGTGCCACCAGTGAGAGTCCGGGACAGGGGAGGACATATGAGCAGTTCTTC. Its amino acids are CATSESPGQGRTYEQFF. The chain is made from TRBV24-1 and TRBJ2-1; the junction holds 10 bases that match TRBD1. V trim: 4 bases; J trim: 8 bases; unmatched bases: 13. The germline V gene specifies KGHDR as CDR1 and SFDVKD as CDR2. The CDR3 contains 17 residues, cysteine and phenylalanine counted. Here the CDR3 DNA is all that survives: 51 bases in frame from base 1.